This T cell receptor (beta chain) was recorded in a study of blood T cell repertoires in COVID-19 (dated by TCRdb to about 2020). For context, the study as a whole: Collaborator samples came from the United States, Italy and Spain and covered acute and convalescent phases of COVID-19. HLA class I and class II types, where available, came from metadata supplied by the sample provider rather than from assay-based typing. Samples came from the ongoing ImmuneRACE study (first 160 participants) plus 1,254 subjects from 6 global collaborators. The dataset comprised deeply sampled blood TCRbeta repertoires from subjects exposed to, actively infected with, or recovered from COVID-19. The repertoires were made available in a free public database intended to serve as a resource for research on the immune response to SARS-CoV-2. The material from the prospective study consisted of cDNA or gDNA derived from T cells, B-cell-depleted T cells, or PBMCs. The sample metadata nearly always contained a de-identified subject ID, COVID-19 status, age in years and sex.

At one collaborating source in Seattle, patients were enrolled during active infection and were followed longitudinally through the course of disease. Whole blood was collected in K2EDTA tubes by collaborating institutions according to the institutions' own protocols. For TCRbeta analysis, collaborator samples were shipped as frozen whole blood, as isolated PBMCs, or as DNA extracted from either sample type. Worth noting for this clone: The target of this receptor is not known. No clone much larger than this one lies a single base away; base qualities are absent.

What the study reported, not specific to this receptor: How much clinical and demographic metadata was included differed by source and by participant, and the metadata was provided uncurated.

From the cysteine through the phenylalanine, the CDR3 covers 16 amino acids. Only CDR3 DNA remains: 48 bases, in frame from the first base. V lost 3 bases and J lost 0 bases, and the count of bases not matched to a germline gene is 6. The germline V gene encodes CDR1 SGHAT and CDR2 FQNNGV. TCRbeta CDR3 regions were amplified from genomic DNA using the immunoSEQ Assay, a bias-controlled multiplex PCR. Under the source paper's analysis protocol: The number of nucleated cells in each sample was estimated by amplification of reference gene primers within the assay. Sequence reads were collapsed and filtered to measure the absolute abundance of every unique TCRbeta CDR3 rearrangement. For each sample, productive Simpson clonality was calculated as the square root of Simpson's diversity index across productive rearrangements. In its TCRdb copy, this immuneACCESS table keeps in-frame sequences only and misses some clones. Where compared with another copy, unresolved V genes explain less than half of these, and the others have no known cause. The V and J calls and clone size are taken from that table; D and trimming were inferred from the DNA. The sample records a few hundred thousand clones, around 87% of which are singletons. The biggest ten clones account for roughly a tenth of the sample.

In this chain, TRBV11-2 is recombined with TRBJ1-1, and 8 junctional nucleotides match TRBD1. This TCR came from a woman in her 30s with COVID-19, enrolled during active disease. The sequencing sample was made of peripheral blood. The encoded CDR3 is CASSFFRDRLNTEAFF. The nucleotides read TGTGCCAGCAGCTTTTTCCGGGACAGGTTGAACACTGAAGCTTTCTTT.